This T cell receptor (beta chain) was identified in a study of T cell changes during pregnancy in multiple sclerosis. TCRdb's table, derived via immunoSEQ multiplex PCR, lists solely in-frame clones and lacks some. The sample records tens of thousands of clones, around 90% being singletons. The germline gives CDR1 PRHDT, CDR2 FYEKMQ (reference sequence). Unmatched junction bases numbered 10, after V lost 5 bases and J lost 5 bases. CDR3 size: 15 residues. The source of this sequence is a female donor with multiple sclerosis, enrolled in a pregnancy study. The V and J genes are TRBV13 and TRBJ2-7, with 9 bases fitting TRBD1. The specimen comprised CD8+ T cells from peripheral blood mononuclear cells, sampled before pregnancy. The CDR3 loop reads CASSNPGTGQDEQYF. The DNA for the CDR3 is TGTGCCAGCAGCAACCCCGGGACAGGGCAGGACGAGCAGTACTTC.